The source of this TCR beta chain is a study of T-cell reconstitution after alpha-beta-depleted transplantation in children. The study's findings and limits: Several patients had high TCRbeta diversity at day 60; it came from surviving recipient T cells and thymic progenitors.

Unique molecular identifiers were used to barcode this TCRbeta library. TCRdb re-called the PCR reads with MiXCR, one entry per CDR3 protein. The sample includes fewer than 550,000 distinct CDR3 sequences, approximately 10% of them seen just once. V was cut by 4 bases and J by 0 bases, with 15 bases left in between. CDR3 length equals 16 residues. The germline V gene has CDR1 GTSNPN and CDR2 SVGIG (reference sequence). This clonotype was detected a few times. The antigen remains unidentified. The source is a female patient between 2 and 15 years old who had a stem cell transplant for aplastic anemia, so the T cells may come from the graft donor. J is TRBJ2-2 and V is TRBV30; D may match TRBD1 or TRBD2 (6 bases each). This specimen was PBMCs, mostly from graft donor cells, taken 180 days after TCRalphabeta/CD19-depleted stem cell transplant. In nucleotides, the CDR3 is TGTGCCTGGAAGGGGGGTTGGACAGCGAACACCGGGGAGCTGTTTTTT. Its translation: CAWKGGWTANTGELFF.